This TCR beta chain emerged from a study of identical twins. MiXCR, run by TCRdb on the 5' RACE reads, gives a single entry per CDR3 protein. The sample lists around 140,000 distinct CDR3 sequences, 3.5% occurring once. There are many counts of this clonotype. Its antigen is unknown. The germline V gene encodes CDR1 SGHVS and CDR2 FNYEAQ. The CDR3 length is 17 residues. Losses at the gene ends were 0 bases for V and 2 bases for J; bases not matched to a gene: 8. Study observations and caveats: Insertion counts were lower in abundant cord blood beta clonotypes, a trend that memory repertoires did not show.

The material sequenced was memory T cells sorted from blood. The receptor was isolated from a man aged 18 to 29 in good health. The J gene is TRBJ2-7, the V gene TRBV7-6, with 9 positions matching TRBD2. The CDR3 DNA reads TGTGCCAGCAGCTTAGCTTCCGCTAGCGGGGCAACCTACGAGCAGTACTTC. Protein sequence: CASSLASASGATYEQYF.